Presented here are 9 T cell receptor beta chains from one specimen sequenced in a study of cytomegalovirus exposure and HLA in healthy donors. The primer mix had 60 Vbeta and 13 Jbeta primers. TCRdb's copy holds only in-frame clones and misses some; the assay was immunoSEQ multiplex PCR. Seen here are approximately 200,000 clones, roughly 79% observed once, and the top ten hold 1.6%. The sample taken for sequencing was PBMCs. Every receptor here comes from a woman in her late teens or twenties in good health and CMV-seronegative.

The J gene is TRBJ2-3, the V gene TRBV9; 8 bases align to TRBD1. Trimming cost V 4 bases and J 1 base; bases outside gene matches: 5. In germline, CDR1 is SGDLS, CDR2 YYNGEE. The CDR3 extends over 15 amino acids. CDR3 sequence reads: CASSTTGQGTDTQYF. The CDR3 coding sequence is TGTGCCAGCAGCACGACGGGACAGGGCACAGATACGCAGTATTTT.

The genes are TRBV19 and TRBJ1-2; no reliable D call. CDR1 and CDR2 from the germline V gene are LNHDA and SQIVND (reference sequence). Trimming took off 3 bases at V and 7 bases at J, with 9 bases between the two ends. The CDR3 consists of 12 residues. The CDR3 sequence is CASSIRESGYTF. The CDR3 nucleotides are TGTGCCAGTAGTATTCGGGAAAGTGGCTACACCTTC.

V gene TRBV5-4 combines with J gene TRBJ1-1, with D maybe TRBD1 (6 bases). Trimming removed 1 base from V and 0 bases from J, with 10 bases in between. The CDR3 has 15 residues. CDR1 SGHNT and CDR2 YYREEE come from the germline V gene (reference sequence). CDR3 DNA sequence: TGTGCCAGCAGCTTGTACGACAGGCTGAACACTGAAGCTTTCTTT. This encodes CASSLYDRLNTEAFF. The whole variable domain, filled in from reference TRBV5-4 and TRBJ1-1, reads ETGVTQSPTHLIKTRGQQVTLRCSSQSGHNTVSWYQQALGQGPQFIFQYYREEENGRGNFPPRFSGLQFPNYSSELNVNALELDDSALYLCASSLYDRLNTEAFFGQGTRLTVV.

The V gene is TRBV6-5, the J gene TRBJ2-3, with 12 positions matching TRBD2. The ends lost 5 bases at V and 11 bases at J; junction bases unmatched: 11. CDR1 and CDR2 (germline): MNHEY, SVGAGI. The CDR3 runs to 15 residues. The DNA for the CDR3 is TGTGCCAGCAGTACGACTAGCGGGGGCGCTAATGGGCAGTATTTT. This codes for CASSTTSGGANGQYF.

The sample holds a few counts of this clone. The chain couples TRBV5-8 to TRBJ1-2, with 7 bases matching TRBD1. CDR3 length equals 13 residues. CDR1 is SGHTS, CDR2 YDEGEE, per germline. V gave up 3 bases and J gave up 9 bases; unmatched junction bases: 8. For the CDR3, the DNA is TGTGCCAGCAGCTCTAAGAACAGGGGTAGCTACACCTTC. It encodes CASSSKNRGSYTF. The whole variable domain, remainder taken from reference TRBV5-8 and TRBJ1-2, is EAGVTQSPTHLIKTRGQQATLRCSPISGHTSVYWYQQALGLGLQFLLWYDEGEERNRGNFPPRFSGRQFPNYSSELNVNALELEDSALYLCASSSKNRGSYTFGSGTRLTVV.

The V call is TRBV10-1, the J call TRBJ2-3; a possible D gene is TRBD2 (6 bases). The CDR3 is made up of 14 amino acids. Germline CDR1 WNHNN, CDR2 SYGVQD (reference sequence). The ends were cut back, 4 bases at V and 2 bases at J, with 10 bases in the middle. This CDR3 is CASSGVAATDTQYF. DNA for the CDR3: TGCGCCAGCAGTGGGGTAGCGGCCACAGATACGCAGTATTTT.

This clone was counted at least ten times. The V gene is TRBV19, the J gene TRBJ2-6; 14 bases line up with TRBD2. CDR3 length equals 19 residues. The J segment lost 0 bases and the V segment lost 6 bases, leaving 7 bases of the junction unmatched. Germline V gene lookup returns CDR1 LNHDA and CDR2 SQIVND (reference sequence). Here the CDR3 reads CASSWTSGGPSSGANVLTF. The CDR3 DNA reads TGTGCCAGTAGCTGGACTAGCGGGGGGCCCAGCTCTGGGGCCAACGTCCTGACTTTC.

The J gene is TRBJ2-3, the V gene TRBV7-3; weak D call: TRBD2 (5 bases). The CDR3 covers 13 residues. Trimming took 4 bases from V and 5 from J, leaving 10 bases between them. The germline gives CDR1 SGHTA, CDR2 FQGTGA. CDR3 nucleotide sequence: TGTGCCAGCAGCTCCATGGCGGGAGATACGCAGTATTTT. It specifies CASSSMAGDTQYF.

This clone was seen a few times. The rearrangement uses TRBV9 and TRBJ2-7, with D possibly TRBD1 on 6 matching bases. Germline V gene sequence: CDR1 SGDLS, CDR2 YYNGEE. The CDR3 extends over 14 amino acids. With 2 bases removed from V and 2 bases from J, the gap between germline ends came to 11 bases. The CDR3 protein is CASSVGQSPYEQYF. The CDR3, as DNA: TGTGCCAGCAGCGTTGGACAGAGCCCCTACGAGCAGTACTTC.